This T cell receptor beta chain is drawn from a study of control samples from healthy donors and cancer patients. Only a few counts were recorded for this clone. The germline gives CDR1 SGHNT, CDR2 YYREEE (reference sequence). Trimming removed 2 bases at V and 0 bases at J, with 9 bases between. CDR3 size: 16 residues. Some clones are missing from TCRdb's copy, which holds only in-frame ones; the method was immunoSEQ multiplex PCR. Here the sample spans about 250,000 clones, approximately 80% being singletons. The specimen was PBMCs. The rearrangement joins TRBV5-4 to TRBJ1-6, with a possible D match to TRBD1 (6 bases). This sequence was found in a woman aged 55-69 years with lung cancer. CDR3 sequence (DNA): TGTGCCAGCAGCTTCATAGGGGGCTCCTATAATTCACCCCTCCACTTT. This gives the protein CASSFIGGSYNSPLHF.